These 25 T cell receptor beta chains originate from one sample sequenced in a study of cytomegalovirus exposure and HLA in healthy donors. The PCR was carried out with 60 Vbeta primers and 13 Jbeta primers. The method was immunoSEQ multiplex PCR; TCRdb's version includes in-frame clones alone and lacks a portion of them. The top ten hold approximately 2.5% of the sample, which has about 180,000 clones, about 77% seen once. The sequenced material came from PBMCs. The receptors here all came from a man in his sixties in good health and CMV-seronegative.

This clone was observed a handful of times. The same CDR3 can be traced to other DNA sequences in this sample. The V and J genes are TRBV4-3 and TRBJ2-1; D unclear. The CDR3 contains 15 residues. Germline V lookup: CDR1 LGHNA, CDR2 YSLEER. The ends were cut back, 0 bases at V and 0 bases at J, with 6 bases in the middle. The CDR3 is CASSQDRGSYNEQFF. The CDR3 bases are TGCGCCAGCAGCCAAGACAGAGGCTCCTACAATGAGCAGTTCTTC.

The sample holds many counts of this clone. The DNA of the CDR3 is TGCGCCAGCAGCTACAGGGGAGACACTGAAGCTTTCTTT. It yields the protein CASSYRGDTEAFF. The chain couples TRBV4-1 to TRBJ1-1, with 7 bases aligning to TRBD1. V shed 5 bases, J shed 3 bases, and the junction held 3 bases outside the gene matches. Germline assignment: CDR1 MGHRA and CDR2 YSYEKL. The CDR3 has 13 amino acids.

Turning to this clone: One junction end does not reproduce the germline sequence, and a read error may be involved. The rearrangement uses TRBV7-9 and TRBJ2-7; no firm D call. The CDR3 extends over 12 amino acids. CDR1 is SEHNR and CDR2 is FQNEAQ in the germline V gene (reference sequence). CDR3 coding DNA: TGTTCCAGCAGCCGTGTTGCCTACGAGCAGTACTTC. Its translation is CSSSRVAYEQYF.

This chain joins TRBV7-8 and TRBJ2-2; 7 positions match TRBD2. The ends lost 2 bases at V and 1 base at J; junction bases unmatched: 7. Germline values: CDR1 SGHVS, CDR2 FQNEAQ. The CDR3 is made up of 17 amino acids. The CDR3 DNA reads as TGTGCCAGCAGCTTAAGAGGGACTACAAGGAACACCGGGGAGCTGTTTTTT. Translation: CASSLRGTTRNTGELFF.

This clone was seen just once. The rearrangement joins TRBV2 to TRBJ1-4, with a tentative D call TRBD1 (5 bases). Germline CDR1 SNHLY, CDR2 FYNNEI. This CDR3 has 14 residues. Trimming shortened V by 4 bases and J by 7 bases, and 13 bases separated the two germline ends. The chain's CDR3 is CASSGRAESEKLFF. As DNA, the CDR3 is TGTGCCAGCAGTGGCAGGGCTGAAAGTGAAAAACTGTTTTTT.

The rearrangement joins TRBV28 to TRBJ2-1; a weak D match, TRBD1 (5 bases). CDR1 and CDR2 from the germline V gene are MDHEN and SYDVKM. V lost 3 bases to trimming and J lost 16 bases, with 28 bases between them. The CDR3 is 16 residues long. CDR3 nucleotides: TGTGCCAGCAGTTTTTATGGTCAGGGCTATCGGGCCCTCCTCTTCTTC. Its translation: CASSFYGQGYRALLFF.

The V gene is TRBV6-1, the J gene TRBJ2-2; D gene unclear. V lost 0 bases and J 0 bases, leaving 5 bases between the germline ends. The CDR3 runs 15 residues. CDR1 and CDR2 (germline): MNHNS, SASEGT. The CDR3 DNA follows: TGTGCCAGCAGTGAAGCCAGTCCGAACACCGGGGAGCTGTTTTTT. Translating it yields CASSEASPNTGELFF.

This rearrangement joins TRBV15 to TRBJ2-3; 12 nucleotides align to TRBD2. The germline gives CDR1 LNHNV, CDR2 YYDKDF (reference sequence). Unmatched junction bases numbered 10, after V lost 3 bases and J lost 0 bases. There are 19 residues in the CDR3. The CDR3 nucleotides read TGTGCCACCAGCAGGGCGGGACTAGCGGGCTTGCCTAGCACAGATACGCAGTATTTT. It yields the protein CATSRAGLAGLPSTDTQYF.

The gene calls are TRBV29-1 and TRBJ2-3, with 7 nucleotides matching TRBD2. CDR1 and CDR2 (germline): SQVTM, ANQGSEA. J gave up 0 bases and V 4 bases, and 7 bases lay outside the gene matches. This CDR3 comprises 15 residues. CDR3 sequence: CSVGLRGVSTDTQYF. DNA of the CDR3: TGCAGCGTTGGACTCCGGGGGGTGAGCACAGATACGCAGTATTTT.

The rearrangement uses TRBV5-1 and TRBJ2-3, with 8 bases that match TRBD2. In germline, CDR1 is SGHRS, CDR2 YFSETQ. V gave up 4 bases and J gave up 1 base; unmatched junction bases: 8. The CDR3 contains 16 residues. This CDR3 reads CASSLGGARGTDTQYF. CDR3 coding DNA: TGCGCCAGCAGCCTCGGGGGGGCCCGGGGCACAGATACGCAGTATTTT.

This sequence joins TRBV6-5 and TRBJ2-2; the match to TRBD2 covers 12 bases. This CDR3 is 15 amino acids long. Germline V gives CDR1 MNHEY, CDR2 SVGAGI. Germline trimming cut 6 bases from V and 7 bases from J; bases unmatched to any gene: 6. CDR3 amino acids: CASRLAGGPSGELFF. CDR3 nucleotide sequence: TGTGCCAGCAGGCTAGCGGGAGGGCCGAGCGGGGAGCTGTTTTTT.

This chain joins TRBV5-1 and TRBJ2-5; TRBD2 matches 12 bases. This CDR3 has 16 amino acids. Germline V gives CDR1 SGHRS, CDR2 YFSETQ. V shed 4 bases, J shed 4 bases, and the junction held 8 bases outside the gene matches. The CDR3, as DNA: TGCGCCAGCAGCACCAGGACTAGCGGGAAAGGAGAGACCCAGTACTTC. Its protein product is CASSTRTSGKGETQYF.

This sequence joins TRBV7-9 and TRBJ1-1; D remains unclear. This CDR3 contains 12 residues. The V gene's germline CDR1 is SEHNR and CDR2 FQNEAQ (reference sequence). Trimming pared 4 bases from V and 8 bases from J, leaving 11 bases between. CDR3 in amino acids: CASSWTGREAFF. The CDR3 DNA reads TGTGCCAGCAGCTGGACGGGGAGAGAAGCTTTCTTT. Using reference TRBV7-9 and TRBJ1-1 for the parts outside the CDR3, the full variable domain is DTGVSQNPRHKITKRGQNVTFRCDPISEHNRLYWYRQTLGQGPEFLTYFQNEAQLEKSRLLSDRFSAERPKGSFSTLEIQRTEQGDSAMYLCASSWTGREAFFGQGTRLTVV.

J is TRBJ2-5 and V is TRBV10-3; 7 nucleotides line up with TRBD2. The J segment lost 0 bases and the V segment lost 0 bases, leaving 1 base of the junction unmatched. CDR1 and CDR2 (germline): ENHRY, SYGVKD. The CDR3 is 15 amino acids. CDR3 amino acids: CAISESGGYQETQYF. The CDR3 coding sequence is TGTGCCATCAGTGAGTCGGGGGGGTACCAAGAGACCCAGTACTTC.

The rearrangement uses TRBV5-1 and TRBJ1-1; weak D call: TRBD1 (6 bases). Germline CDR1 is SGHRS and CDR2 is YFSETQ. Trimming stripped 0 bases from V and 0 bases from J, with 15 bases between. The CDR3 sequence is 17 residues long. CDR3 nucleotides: TGCGCCAGCAGCTTGGCCGGGGGGGCAGGTGTGAACACTGAAGCTTTCTTT. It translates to CASSLAGGAGVNTEAFF.

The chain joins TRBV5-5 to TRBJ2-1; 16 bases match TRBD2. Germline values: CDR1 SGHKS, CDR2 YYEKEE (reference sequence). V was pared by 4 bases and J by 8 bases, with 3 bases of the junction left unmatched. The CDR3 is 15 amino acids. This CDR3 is CASSKGTSGRDEQFF. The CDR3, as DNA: TGTGCCAGCAGCAAAGGGACTAGCGGGAGGGATGAGCAGTTCTTC.

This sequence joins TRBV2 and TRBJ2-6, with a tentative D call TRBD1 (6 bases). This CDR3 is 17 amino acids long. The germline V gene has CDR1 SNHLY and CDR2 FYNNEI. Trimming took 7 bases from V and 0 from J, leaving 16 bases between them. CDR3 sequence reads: CASNSGALSSGANVLTF. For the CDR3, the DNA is TGTGCCAGCAATTCAGGGGCTTTAAGCTCTGGGGCCAACGTCCTGACTTTC.

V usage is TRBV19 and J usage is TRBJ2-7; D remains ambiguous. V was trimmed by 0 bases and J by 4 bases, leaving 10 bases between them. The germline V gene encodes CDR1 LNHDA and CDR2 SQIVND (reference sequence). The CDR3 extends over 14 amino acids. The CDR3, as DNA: TGTGCCAGTAGTATAGAAGCAGAGCGATACGAGCAGTACTTC. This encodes CASSIEAERYEQYF.

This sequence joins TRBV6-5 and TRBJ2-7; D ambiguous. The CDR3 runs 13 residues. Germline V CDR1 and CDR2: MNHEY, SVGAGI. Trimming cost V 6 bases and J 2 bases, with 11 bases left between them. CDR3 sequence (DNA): TGTGCCAGCAGGGGCACGTCAACCTACGAGCAGTACTTC. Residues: CASRGTSTYEQYF.

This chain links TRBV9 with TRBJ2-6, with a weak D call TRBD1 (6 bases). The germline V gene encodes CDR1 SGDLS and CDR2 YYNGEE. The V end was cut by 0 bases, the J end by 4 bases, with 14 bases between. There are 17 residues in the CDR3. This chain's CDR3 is CASSVERGGAGANVLTF. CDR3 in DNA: TGTGCCAGCAGCGTAGAGAGAGGGGGAGCGGGGGCCAACGTCCTGACTTTC.

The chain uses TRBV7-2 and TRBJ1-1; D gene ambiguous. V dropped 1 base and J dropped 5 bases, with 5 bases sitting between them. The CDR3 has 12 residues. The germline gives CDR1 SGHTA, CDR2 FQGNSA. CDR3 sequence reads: CASSLGSTEAFF. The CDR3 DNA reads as TGTGCCAGCAGCTTAGGGAGTACTGAAGCTTTCTTT.

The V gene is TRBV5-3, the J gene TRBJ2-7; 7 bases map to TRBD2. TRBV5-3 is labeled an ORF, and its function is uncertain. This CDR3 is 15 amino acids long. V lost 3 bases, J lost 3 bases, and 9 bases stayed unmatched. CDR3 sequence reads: CARSSAGGNRYEQYF. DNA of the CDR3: TGTGCCAGAAGCTCCGCCGGGGGGAACCGCTACGAGCAGTACTTC.

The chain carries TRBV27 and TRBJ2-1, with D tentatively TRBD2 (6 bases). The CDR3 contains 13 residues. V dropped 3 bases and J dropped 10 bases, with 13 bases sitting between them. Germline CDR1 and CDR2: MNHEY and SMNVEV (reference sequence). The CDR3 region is CASSLAERGEQFF. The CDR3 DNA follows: TGTGCCAGCAGTTTGGCGGAACGGGGGGAGCAGTTCTTC.

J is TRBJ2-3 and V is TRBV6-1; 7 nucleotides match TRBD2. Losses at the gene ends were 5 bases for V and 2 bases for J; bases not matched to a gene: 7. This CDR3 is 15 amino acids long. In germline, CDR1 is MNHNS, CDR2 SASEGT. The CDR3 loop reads CASSSVTSPTDTQYF. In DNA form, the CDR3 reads TGTGCCAGCAGTTCCGTGACTAGCCCCACAGATACGCAGTATTTT.

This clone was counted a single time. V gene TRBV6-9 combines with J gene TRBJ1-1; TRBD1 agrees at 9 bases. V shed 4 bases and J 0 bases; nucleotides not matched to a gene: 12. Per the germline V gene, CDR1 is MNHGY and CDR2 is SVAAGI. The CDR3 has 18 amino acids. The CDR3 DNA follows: TGTGCCAGCAGTTCGTTCGGGACAGGGTCTTTGATGAACACTGAAGCTTTCTTT. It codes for CASSSFGTGSLMNTEAFF.